This TCR beta chain was recorded in a study of blood T cell repertoires in COVID-19 (dated by TCRdb to the early 2020s). For context, the study as a whole: The collaborator samples originated in the United States, Italy and Spain and spanned the acute and convalescent phases of COVID-19. The material from the prospective study consisted of cDNA or gDNA derived from T cells, B-cell-depleted T cells, or PBMCs. The dataset comprised deeply sampled blood TCRbeta repertoires from subjects exposed to, actively infected with, or recovered from COVID-19. The repertoires were made available in a free public database intended to serve as a resource for research on the immune response to SARS-CoV-2. Samples came from the ongoing ImmuneRACE study (first 160 participants) plus 1,254 subjects from 6 global collaborators. Sample metadata almost always included a de-identified subject ID, COVID-19 status, age in years and sex. Where available, HLA class I and class II types were taken from metadata supplied by the sample provider and were not determined by assay-based typing.

One collaborating source in Seattle enrolled patients while the patients were actively infected and followed the patients over time throughout the course of disease. The collaborating institutions used their own protocols to collect whole blood in K2EDTA tubes. For TCRbeta analysis, collaborators shipped samples as frozen whole blood, isolated PBMCs, or DNA extracted from either of those sample types. Beyond this particular receptor, the publication reports: The amount of clinical and demographic metadata varied by source and participant and was provided uncurated.

Note on this clone: Its binding antigen is unknown. The record has no base qualities; no much larger clone is one base away.

TCRbeta CDR3 regions were amplified from genomic DNA by means of the immunoSEQ Assay, a bias-controlled multiplex PCR. In the paper's pipeline: The number of nucleated cells in each sample was estimated by amplification of reference gene primers within the assay. Sequence reads were collapsed and filtered to measure the absolute abundance of every unique TCRbeta CDR3 rearrangement. For each sample, productive Simpson clonality was calculated as the square root of Simpson's diversity index across productive rearrangements. TCRdb holds this immuneACCESS table with in-frame rearrangements only. Some clones are missing; in checked studies, unresolved V genes explain under half, and the rest has no known cause. V and J calls and clone size are as listed in that table; D and trimming were resolved from the DNA. The sample table lists roughly 100,000 clones, around 81% of them with a count of one. Under 5.5% of the sample goes to the ten largest clones.

This receptor was identified in a man older than 75 with COVID-19, enrolled during active disease. The sequenced sample consisted of peripheral blood.

The CDR3 in this case is CASSFSGEEAFF. The DNA is TGTGCCAGCAGCTTTTCAGGGGAAGAAGCTTTCTTT. This sequence uses TRBV7-2 and TRBJ1-1; perhaps TRBD1 is the D gene, with 6 bases matching. Between the V and J ends, shortened by 3 bases and 8 bases respectively, the junction contains 10 bases. Per the germline V gene, SGHTA is the CDR1 and FQGNSA is the CDR2. There are 12 amino acids in the CDR3, from cysteine to phenylalanine inclusive. Only CDR3 DNA remains: 36 bases, in frame from the first base.